What follows are 10 T cell receptor beta chains derived from one specimen sequenced in a study of vaccination and CD4 T cells after COVID-19. These receptors lack a known antigen. An Oncomine TCR Beta short-read assay was used to sequence the DNA from cultured CD4+ T cells. CD4+ T cells were cultured, and genomic DNA was extracted from them. TCRdb analysed the PCR reads with MiXCR anew, one entry per CDR3 protein. The sample includes 9,500 to 13,000 distinct CDR3 sequences, about 32% seen only once; the top ten take approximately 12%. Documented treatment: roughly 10-day PBMC culture with coronavirus spike peptide pools or control peptides (ViraFEST assay). An unexposed donor provided the CD4+ T cells, which were collected before the COVID-19 pandemic (2011-2018). The sequenced sample consisted of CD4+ T cells from blood, cultured in vitro. These receptors originate from a human donor in good health.

In its sample, this clonotype is medium-sized. V usage is TRBV6-2 or TRBV6-3 and J usage is TRBJ1-2, with D uncertain. This CDR3 is 16 amino acids long. The V gene lost 0 bases and the J gene lost 0 bases, with 11 bases spanning the gap. In germline, CDR1 is MNHEY, CDR2 SVGEGT. The DNA of the CDR3 is TGTGCCAGCAGTTACTCGCTACGGGATCCTAACTATGGCTACACCTTC. It yields the protein CASSYSLRDPNYGYTF.

This rearrangement joins TRBV27 to TRBJ2-3, with no clear D. Trimming took off 2 bases at V and 3 bases at J, with 12 bases between the two ends. Germline assignment: CDR1 MNHEY and CDR2 SMNVEV (reference sequence). CDR3 length: 15 residues. CDR3 sequence: CASSLVTGRTDTQYF. In nucleotides, the CDR3 is TGTGCCAGCAGTTTAGTGACTGGGCGGACAGATACGCAGTATTTT.

This clonotype was seen only a few times. This rearrangement joins TRBV7-3 to TRBJ2-1, with D unclear. V was cut by 0 bases and J by 7 bases, with 4 bases left in between. The CDR3 is 12 amino acids. CDR1 and CDR2 from the germline V gene are SGHTA and FQGTGA. Here the CDR3 reads CASSLTGNEQFF. The CDR3 nucleotides read TGTGCCAGCAGCTTAACTGGGAATGAGCAGTTCTTC.

There are a few counts of this clonotype. The J gene is TRBJ2-1, the V gene TRBV27, with D possibly being TRBD2 (6 bases). The ends were cut back, 7 bases at V and 7 bases at J, with 26 bases in the middle. Germline-derived CDR1 and CDR2 are MNHEY and SMNVEV (reference sequence). The CDR3 totals 17 residues. The CDR3 reads CASTLGGSSSWRNEQFF. The CDR3 nucleotides are TGTGCCAGCACCCTCGGGGGAAGTTCGTCTTGGAGGAATGAGCAGTTCTTC.

This clonotype was found a few times. The J gene is TRBJ2-4, the V gene TRBV25-1, with 7 bases identical to TRBD1. CDR3 size: 11 residues. J gave up 15 bases and V 3 bases, and 5 bases lay outside the gene matches. Germline lookup yields CDR1 MGHDK and CDR2 SYGVNS. CDR3 region: CASSDRQGRYF. CDR3 bases: TGTGCCAGCAGTGATCGACAGGGACGGTACTTC. Full variable domain (missing parts from reference TRBV25-1 and TRBJ2-4): EADIYQTPRYLVIGTGKKITLECSQTMGHDKMYWYQQDPGMELHLIHYSYGVNSTEKGDLSSESTVSRIRTEHFPLTLESARPSHTSQYLCASSDRQGRYFGAGTRLSVL.

This clonotype is medium-sized within its sample. V usage is TRBV6-2 or TRBV6-3 and J usage is TRBJ2-1, with D tentatively TRBD2 (5 bases). Germline V CDR1 and CDR2: MNHEY, SVGEGT. The CDR3 has 12 amino acids. V was pared by 0 bases and J by 12 bases, with 9 bases between. CDR3 region: CASSYSSLAQFF. CDR3 in DNA: TGTGCCAGCAGTTACTCCTCGCTAGCGCAGTTCTTC.

Only a few counts were recorded for this clonotype. The chain combines TRBV27 with TRBJ2-7, with D perhaps TRBD2 (6 bases). Trimming took 8 bases from V and 2 from J, leaving 10 bases between them. The CDR3 loop spans 12 amino acids. Germline CDR1 is MNHEY and CDR2 is SMNVEV (reference sequence). The CDR3, as DNA: TGTGCCAGCCGGGGGACGACCTACGAGCAGTACTTC. Translation gives CASRGTTYEQYF.

The genes are TRBV4-2 and TRBJ1-2; D not resolved. The CDR3 loop spans 17 amino acids. The V gene lost 1 base and the J gene lost 5 bases, with 20 bases spanning the gap. CDR1 and CDR2 (germline): LGHNA, YNFKEQ. The DNA for the CDR3 is TGTGCCAGCAGCCAAGTAGGATCCCCCTATTCCTTTTATGGCTACACCTTC. As protein: CASSQVGSPYSFYGYTF.

The V call is TRBV28, the J call TRBJ2-2; a weak D match, TRBD2 (6 bases). Trimming took 4 bases from V and 5 from J, leaving 14 bases between them. This CDR3 region has 15 residues. Per the germline V gene, CDR1 is MDHEN and CDR2 is SYDVKM. The CDR3 bases are TGTGCCAGCAGTTCCCCGGGGGTTAAGACCGGGGAGCTGTTTTTT. This gives the protein CASSSPGVKTGELFF.

To note about this clonotype: The junction shows a germline mismatch at one end, possibly a read error. The rearrangement joins TRBV6-2 or TRBV6-3 to TRBJ2-3; weak D call: TRBD2 (5 bases). The CDR3 is made up of 15 amino acids. Germline values: CDR1 MNHEY, CDR2 SVGEGT. The CDR3 DNA is TGTGCCAGCAGTCCCGGACGGGAACGTACAGATATGCAGTATTTT. This codes for CASSPGRERTDMQYF.